The 4 T cell receptor beta chains in this list originate from one sample, sequenced in a study of OX40 agonist ivuxolimab in advanced cancers. Generated by immunoSEQ multiplex PCR, the TCRdb table keeps only in-frame clones and is missing some. The sample consists of 65,000 to 90,000 clones, about 82% of them appearing once. This specimen consisted of CD4+ or CD8+ T cells sorted from blood, obtained in a trial of the OX40 agonist ivuxolimab. These receptors originate from an adult with an advanced solid tumor such as melanoma, head and neck, liver or kidney cancer.

This clone was observed a few times. This sequence joins TRBV5-1 and TRBJ2-7; D call uncertain. The CDR3 has 13 residues. Germline V lookup: CDR1 SGHRS, CDR2 YFSETQ. The V and J ends lost 0 bases and 2 bases respectively, with 6 bases between them. This chain's CDR3 is CASSLEVTYEQYF. The CDR3 DNA reads as TGCGCCAGCAGCTTGGAGGTGACCTACGAGCAGTACTTC. The variable domain in full, with the rest retrieved from reference TRBV5-1 and TRBJ2-7, is KAGVTQTPRYLIKTRGQQVTLSCSPISGHRSVSWYQQTPGQGLQFLFEYFSETQRNKGNFPGRFSGRQFSNSRSEMNVSTLELGDSALYLCASSLEVTYEQYFGPGTRLTVT.

This clone was counted a single time. The rearrangement uses TRBV2 and TRBJ1-5; possible D gene TRBD1, 6 bases. The CDR3 is 13 residues long. Germline V gives CDR1 SNHLY, CDR2 FYNNEI. Between the trimmed V and J ends, which lost 7 bases and 0 bases, there was a span of 7 bases. The CDR3, as DNA: TGTGCCAGCATGGGGGCTAGCAATCAGCCCCAGCATTTT. This sequence encodes CASMGASNQPQHF.

J is TRBJ1-2 and V is TRBV11-2; 7 bases fit TRBD1. The CDR3 is 12 residues long. Germline values: CDR1 SGHAT, CDR2 FQNNGV. J lost 7 bases, V lost 5 bases, and 4 bases had no gene match. CDR3 DNA: TGTGCCAGCAGCCCGACAGGGATTGGCTACACCTTC. Translation gives CASSPTGIGYTF.

The chain recombines TRBV6-6 with TRBJ1-3, with D unresolved. This CDR3 has 15 residues. The V end lost 8 bases, the J end lost 0 bases, and 14 bases lay between the germline ends. Per germline, CDR1 MNHNY and CDR2 SVGAGI (reference sequence). The DNA of the CDR3 is TGTGCCAGCGGGGAGATCGCGCCCTCTGGAAACACCATATATTTT. It translates to CASGEIAPSGNTIYF.